This entry lists 4 T cell receptor beta chains sequenced from one sample in a study of technical replicates of blood from a handful of donors. Sequencing used immunoSEQ multiplex PCR; TCRdb keeps in-frame clones, though not all of them. The sample consists of approximately 70,000 clones, around 97% of them appearing once. Sequencing input: T cells isolated from PBMCs. The receptor set was obtained from a human donor in good health.

The CDR3, as DNA: TGTGCCACCAGCAGAGACAGGGACAGTTCCTACGAGCAGTACTTC. Its translation is CATSRDRDSSYEQYF. This chain connects TRBV15 to TRBJ2-7; 7 nucleotides align to TRBD1. The germline V gene has CDR1 LNHNV and CDR2 YYDKDF (reference sequence). V shed 0 bases and J 1 base; nucleotides not matched to a gene: 3. The CDR3 contains 15 residues. The entire variable domain, with the rest obtained from reference TRBV15 and TRBJ2-7, is as follows: DAMVIQNPRYQVTQFGKPVTLSCSQTLNHNVMYWYQQKSSQAPKLLFHYYDKDFNNEADTPDNFQSRRPNTSFCFLDIRSPGLGDTAMYLCATSRDRDSSYEQYFGPGTRLTVT.

The CDR3 loop is CASSANWASGANVLTF. In DNA, the CDR3 is TGTGCCAGCAGTGCGAATTGGGCTTCTGGGGCCAACGTCCTGACTTTC. V usage is TRBV2 and J usage is TRBJ2-6; D unclear. Per germline, CDR1 SNHLY and CDR2 FYNNEI. CDR3 length: 16 amino acids. Trimming removed 4 bases at V and 1 base at J, with 11 bases between.

This clone has only one observation. This chain links TRBV27 with TRBJ2-7, with D perhaps TRBD1 (7 bases). The CDR3 is 14 residues long. The germline V and J ends were trimmed by 8 bases and 5 bases, with 19 bases remaining between them. Germline V gene data show CDR1 as MNHEY and CDR2 as SMNVEV (reference sequence). The CDR3 sequence: CASGRQGSGDEQYF. CDR3 sequence (DNA): TGTGCCAGCGGGCGACAGGGTTCGGGGGACGAGCAGTACTTC.

The chain couples TRBV5-1 to TRBJ1-1, with D possibly matching TRBD1 (5 bases). Germline V gene lookup returns CDR1 SGHRS and CDR2 YFSETQ. Trimming took 0 bases from V and 4 from J, leaving 10 bases between them. The CDR3 covers 14 residues. The CDR3, as DNA: TGCGCCAGCAGCTTGGGAGTAACAGGCACTGAAGCTTTCTTT. This sequence encodes CASSLGVTGTEAFF.